One and the same sample provided the 18 T cell receptor beta chains below, sequenced in a study of T cells in Graves' hyperthyroidism and ophthalmopathy. Amplification of TCR beta CDR3 regions was performed using RNA transcripts as template. First-round RT-PCR targeting the TCR CDR3 was performed with the HTBI primer set. Each CDR3 protein gets one entry after TCRdb re-called the multiplex PCR reads with MiXCR. The sample lists 550,000 to 800,000 distinct CDR3 sequences, roughly 17% seen once, with under 10% in the top ten. Input material: blood. These receptor sequences come from a man aged 18 to 30 with Graves' hyperthyroidism.

The CDR3 DNA sequence: TGTGCCACCAGTGATGCGCTTACAGGGGGCCGGGACGAGCAGTACTTC. As protein: CATSDALTGGRDEQYF. This chain links TRBV24-1 with TRBJ2-7; 9 positions match TRBD1. With V trimmed by 3 bases and J by 5 bases, 10 bases remained unmatched. Looked up from germline, CDR1 is KGHDR and CDR2 is SFDVKD. This CDR3 comprises 16 residues.

This clonotype was observed at least ten times. The rearrangement uses TRBV30 and TRBJ2-2; D remains ambiguous. V was pared by 4 bases and J by 1 base, with 4 bases between. The CDR3 length is 12 residues. The germline V gene encodes CDR1 GTSNPN and CDR2 SVGIG (reference sequence). The CDR3 coding sequence is TGTGCCTGGATTCAGAACACCGGGGAGCTGTTTTTT. This codes for CAWIQNTGELFF.

This clonotype was seen ten or more times. J is TRBJ2-1 and V is TRBV12-3 or TRBV12-4; a possible D gene is TRBD2 (7 bases). The V and J ends lost 3 bases and 2 bases respectively, with 17 bases between them. CDR3 length: 17 residues. The CDR3 nucleotides are TGTGCCAGCAGTTTGGGGGGGGCAGTATTCGCCTACAATGAGCAGTTCTTC. Protein: CASSLGGAVFAYNEQFF.

This chain connects TRBV6-5 to TRBJ2-3; 11 bases are shared with TRBD2. Germline V gene data show CDR1 as MNHEY and CDR2 as SVGAGI. Losses at the gene ends were 6 bases for V and 8 bases for J; bases not matched to a gene: 4. The CDR3 has 13 residues. Here the CDR3 reads CASSPLAGATQYF. CDR3 in DNA: TGTGCCAGCAGCCCACTAGCGGGAGCTACGCAGTATTTT.

There are a few counts of this clonotype. V gene TRBV7-2 combines with J gene TRBJ2-3; tentatively, D is TRBD1 or TRBD2 (5 bases each). Germline lookup yields CDR1 SGHTA and CDR2 FQGNSA. The CDR3 is made up of 15 amino acids. Deletions cut 4 bases from V and 5 bases from J, with 16 bases between. Here the CDR3 reads CASSSGTPLGDTQYF. Written as DNA, the CDR3 is TGTGCCAGCAGCTCCGGGACCCCGCTCGGAGATACGCAGTATTTT.

The chain recombines TRBV20-1 with TRBJ2-7; D unresolved. Germline CDR1 reads DFQATT; CDR2 reads SNEGSKA (reference sequence). V dropped 3 bases and J dropped 6 bases, with 9 bases sitting between them. This CDR3 comprises 11 residues. In DNA, the CDR3 is TGCAGTGCTAGGCTTCTAGGCGAGCAGTACTTC. Protein: CSARLLGEQYF.

The rearrangement joins TRBV29-1 to TRBJ2-7; no clear D. The germline V and J ends were trimmed by 5 bases and 0 bases, with 11 bases remaining between them. The CDR3 runs 13 residues. Germline values: CDR1 SQVTM, CDR2 ANQGSEA. The CDR3 spells CSVLVGNSYEQYF. DNA of the CDR3: TGCAGCGTTTTGGTAGGGAACTCCTACGAGCAGTACTTC.

The chain carries TRBV6-2 or TRBV6-3 and TRBJ2-2, with TRBD2 as a possible D gene (5 bases). Germline V gene data show CDR1 as MNHEY and CDR2 as SVGEGT. Trimming cost V 2 bases and J 5 bases, with 15 bases left between them. The CDR3 has 16 residues. DNA for the CDR3: TGTGCCAGCAGTTACGGGAGACTTGACCTGACCGGGGAGCTGTTTTTT. Residues: CASSYGRLDLTGELFF.

This clonotype was recorded at least ten times. The chain uses TRBV28 and TRBJ2-7, with 7 bases lining up with TRBD2. J was trimmed by 4 bases and V by 4 bases; bases with no gene match: 13. The CDR3 has 16 residues. Germline CDR1 is MDHEN and CDR2 is SYDVKM. In DNA, the CDR3 is TGTGCCAGCAGTTGGGACTACCAGCGGGCCGGATACGAGCAGTACTTC. Translating it yields CASSWDYQRAGYEQYF.

The chain employs TRBV2 and TRBJ1-1; D not resolved. The CDR3 spans 14 residues. Germline V gene sequence: CDR1 SNHLY, CDR2 FYNNEI. The V end lost 7 bases, the J end lost 3 bases, and 15 bases lay between the germline ends. CDR3 protein: CASKPAESYTEAFF. The CDR3 DNA is TGTGCCAGCAAACCCGCCGAGAGTTACACTGAAGCTTTCTTT.

This clonotype was seen many times. V is TRBV7-4 and J is TRBJ2-7; 12 bases fit TRBD2. The V and J ends lost 5 bases and 6 bases, in that order; junction bases with no gene match: 11. Germline V CDR1 and CDR2: SGHVT, SQSDAQ. The CDR3 runs 16 residues. DNA of the CDR3: TGTGCCAGCAGCCTAGGGACTAGCGGGCGACTTCGCGAGCAGTACTTC. It encodes CASSLGTSGRLREQYF.

This clonotype was seen more than once but under ten times. The gene calls are TRBV20-1 and TRBJ2-5, with D possibly called TRBD1 or TRBD2 (5 bases each). Germline assignment: CDR1 DFQATT and CDR2 SNEGSKA (reference sequence). The CDR3 consists of 13 residues. Trimming cost V 5 bases and J 5 bases, with 15 bases left between them. The CDR3 DNA reads TGCAGTGCTTCCCCCGGGGCGGGCGAGACCCAGTACTTC. The encoded protein is CSASPGAGETQYF.

The chain has TRBV9 and TRBJ2-2; D possibly corresponds to TRBD2 (6 bases). The V gene's germline CDR1 is SGDLS and CDR2 YYNGEE. CDR3 length: 16 residues. The V and J ends lost 4 bases and 1 base respectively, with 14 bases between them. DNA for the CDR3: TGTGCCAGCAGCCCATACGGGACTTTGAACACCGGGGAGCTGTTTTTT. As protein: CASSPYGTLNTGELFF. Filled out from reference TRBV9 and TRBJ2-2, the complete variable domain reads DSGVTQTPKHLITATGQRVTLRCSPRSGDLSVYWYQQSLDQGLQFLIQYYNGEERAKGNILERFSAQQFPDLHSELNLSSLELGDSALYFCASSPYGTLNTGELFFGEGSRLTVL.

The table lists this clonotype with a few counts. The chain employs TRBV7-9 and TRBJ2-1; D is unclear. The germline V and J ends were trimmed by 5 bases and 6 bases, with 11 bases remaining between them. Per germline, CDR1 SEHNR and CDR2 FQNEAQ (reference sequence). The CDR3 is made up of 13 amino acids. The DNA of the CDR3 is TGTGCCAGCAGCCTTCCTAATAGCAATGAGCAGTTCTTC. Translation gives CASSLPNSNEQFF.

There are a few counts of this clonotype. This chain connects TRBV4-1 to TRBJ1-3; TRBD1 is a possible D gene (5 bases). CDR3 length: 16 residues. CDR1 MGHRA and CDR2 YSYEKL come from the germline V gene. With 4 bases removed from V and 4 bases from J, the gap between germline ends came to 17 bases. CDR3 protein: CASSPKQVPSGNTIYF. DNA for the CDR3: TGCGCCAGCAGCCCAAAACAGGTGCCCTCGGGAAACACCATATATTTT.

This clonotype was recorded many times. V is TRBV20-1 and J is TRBJ2-5; 10 bases line up with TRBD2. The CDR3 length is 16 residues. Germline V gene sequence: CDR1 DFQATT, CDR2 SNEGSKA (reference sequence). Trimming removed 0 bases from V and 4 bases from J; junction bases left unmatched: 8. The CDR3 sequence: CSARDLASGSRETQYF. The CDR3 DNA reads as TGCAGTGCTAGAGATCTTGCTAGCGGGAGTCGAGAGACCCAGTACTTC.

This clonotype was recorded at least ten times. The rearrangement links TRBV14 to TRBJ2-3, with TRBD1 identical over 9 bases. V dropped 8 bases and J dropped 2; count of bases not matched to a gene: 2. This CDR3 comprises 13 residues. Per germline, CDR1 SGHDN and CDR2 FVKESK. CDR3 in DNA: TGTGCCAGCTCACAGGGGGCCACAGATACGCAGTATTTT. It translates to CASSQGATDTQYF.

This clonotype has a single count. The chain uses TRBV29-1 and TRBJ2-7; D is ambiguous. Germline V gene sequence: CDR1 SQVTM, CDR2 ANQGSEA. The CDR3 sequence is 13 residues long. Trimming removed 4 bases from V and 0 bases from J, with 10 bases in between. The DNA for the CDR3 is TGCAGCGTTGTAACACAAATCTCCTACGAGCAGTACTTC. Translation gives CSVVTQISYEQYF.